What follows describes a single T cell receptor (beta chain). Its antigen remains undetermined. Within one base of it there is no much larger clone, and no base qualities were kept. V ends up 3 bases short and J 5 bases short, with an unmatched junction base count of 3. For CDR1 and CDR2, the germline V gene (reference sequence) lists LNHNV and YYDKDF. There are 14 amino acids in the CDR3, from cysteine to phenylalanine inclusive. Kept here is only the CDR3 DNA, which spans 42 bases and is read in frame from base 1. This record belongs to a study of T cell repertoires in cytomegalovirus infection (dated by TCRdb to about 2019). About the investigation overall: Alongside well-studied HLA-B-restricted epitopes, the peptide stimulations were aimed at recently identified HLA-C-restricted CMV epitopes, whose presentation resists viral immunomodulation. The HLA type of each donor mattered for the analysis, because public TCR beta signatures pointed to carriage of CMV infection along with the matching HLA type.

These reads were obtained on an Illumina HiSeq 1500. TCRdb cleaned the public reads at Q25 with fastp, built clones with MiXCR and kept in-frame beta chains. When rows share a CDR3 protein, they turn into one entry using the most common DNA and genes. The sample profile shows roughly 920,000 distinct CDR3 sequences; around 30% of them were found once. The ten most abundant clones make up about 14% of the sample. The treatment or condition label for this specimen denotes: in vitro stimulation with specific CMV peptide epitopes to enrich CMV-specific T cells. Overall study results and their limits: The ex vivo response was dominated by HLA-C-restricted CMV-specific TCR beta clonotypes, and the single most frequent clonotype in two of eight donors was supplied by these HLA-C-restricted clonotypes. In both this cohort and an independent roughly 330-donor cohort, the cumulative frequency of public TCR beta family members distinguished carriers of CMV infection plus the relevant HLA type.

The receptor was isolated from a human donor in good health (CMV status not recorded). Some clones in this sample may be carry-over from other donors' samples. The sample in question was cultured CD8+ T cells from PBMCs, obtained from culture after CMV antigen stimulation. The chain is assembled from TRBV15 and TRBJ1-1, and 10 junction bases match TRBD1. The CDR3 protein sequence reads: CATSSDRGPTEAFF. At the DNA level, the sequence is TGTGCCACCAGCAGCGACAGGGGGCCGACTGAAGCTTTCTTT.